One sample yielded the 20 T cell receptor beta chains listed below, sequenced in a study of response to subunit inactivated influenza vaccine. TCRdb used MiXCR to reprocess the RT-PCR reads, holding one entry per CDR3 protein. The sample includes roughly 670,000 distinct CDR3 sequences, 14% of them seen just once. Material: PBMCs from blood, obtained around 14 days before vaccination. These receptors originate from a man in his fifties who received an inactivated influenza vaccine.

This clonotype appeared many times. The chain joins TRBV4-3 to TRBJ2-5, with a tentative D call TRBD1 (5 bases). Germline CDR1 is LGHNA and CDR2 is YSLEER. Trimming took 0 bases from V and 1 from J, leaving 12 bases between them. This CDR3 spans 16 amino acids. CDR3 DNA sequence: TGCGCCAGCAGCCAAGATTCGTTCGACAGCCAAGAGACCCAGTACTTC. It yields the protein CASSQDSFDSQETQYF.

The rearrangement uses TRBV11-2 and TRBJ2-3; 14 bases agree with TRBD2. The V gene end was trimmed by 5 bases and the J gene end by 2 bases; junction bases not matched to a gene: 18. Germline CDR1 is SGHAT and CDR2 is FQNNGV. The CDR3 extends over 21 amino acids. Here the CDR3 DNA reads TGTGCCAGCAGCCCTCGGGGACTAGCGGGAGTTCCCAATATTATCACAGATACGCAGTATTTT. Protein product: CASSPRGLAGVPNIITDTQYF.

This clonotype was found a few times. The chain is built from TRBV29-1 and TRBJ2-2; TRBD2 matches 9 bases. Germline loops: CDR1 SQVTM, CDR2 ANQGSEA. The trim removed 7 bases at V and 1 base at J, leaving 4 bases unmatched. The CDR3 is 14 residues long. The CDR3 bases are TGCAGCGGCGGGGGGGGACTGAACACCGGGGAGCTGTTTTTT. Translating it yields CSGGGGLNTGELFF.

This rearrangement joins TRBV6-5 to TRBJ2-1; D is undetermined. V was cut by 0 bases and J by 5 bases, with 5 bases left in between. The CDR3 extends over 13 amino acids. Germline CDR1 is MNHEY and CDR2 is SVGAGI. This chain's CDR3 is CASSYSENNEQFF. The CDR3 DNA reads TGTGCCAGCAGTTACTCCGAGAACAATGAGCAGTTCTTC.

This clonotype came up a few times. V and J are TRBV28 and TRBJ1-2; 7 bases match TRBD1. V lost 5 bases and J lost 2; bases outside the gene matches: 5. There are 14 residues in the CDR3. In germline, CDR1 is MDHEN, CDR2 SYDVKM. The CDR3 sequence is CASSRLTGNYGYTF. CDR3 sequence (DNA): TGTGCCAGCAGTAGACTGACAGGGAACTATGGCTACACCTTC.

The chain couples TRBV6-5 to TRBJ1-1; tentative D call: TRBD1 (5 bases). This CDR3 is built from 15 residues. Germline V lookup: CDR1 MNHEY, CDR2 SVGAGI. Trimming shortened V by 3 bases and J by 1 base, and 12 bases separated the two germline ends. As DNA, the CDR3 is TGTGCCAGCAGTTATTTTCAGGGACCGAACACTGAAGCTTTCTTT. Translated, it gives CASSYFQGPNTEAFF.

The V call is TRBV12-3 or TRBV12-4, the J call TRBJ2-3; D remains ambiguous. The CDR3 has 13 amino acids. V shed 3 bases and J shed 4 bases, with 8 bases lying between them. Here the CDR3 DNA reads TGTGCCAGCAGTTTCAGTGCAGCAGATACGCAGTATTTT. Translating it yields CASSFSAADTQYF.

This clonotype was detected only a few times. The chain uses TRBV12-3 or TRBV12-4 and TRBJ2-1, with D tentatively TRBD2 (6 bases). The length of the CDR3 is 14 residues. The V and J ends lost 6 bases and 5 bases respectively, with 14 bases between them. CDR3 DNA sequence: TGTGCCAGCAGGGCTGGGGGGTTTAACAATGAGCAGTTCTTC. Translated, it gives CASRAGGFNNEQFF.

This clonotype occurred a few times. The chain employs TRBV7-9 and TRBJ2-5; 8 bases align to TRBD2. Germline V gene lookup returns CDR1 SEHNR and CDR2 FQNEAQ (reference sequence). V lost 3 bases, J lost 5 bases, and 11 bases stayed unmatched. There are 16 residues in the CDR3. As DNA, the CDR3 is TGTGCCAGCAGCTTCGTCAGCGGGAGAGGCGGGGAGACCCAGTACTTC. Its translation: CASSFVSGRGGETQYF.

CDR3 sequence (DNA): TGCAGTGCCAAAACGGGGGGGCCTTTACTTGAGCAGTTCTTC. Translating gives CSAKTGGPLLEQFF. The rearrangement joins TRBV20-1 to TRBJ2-1; 8 bases map to TRBD2. This CDR3 is built from 14 residues. The trim removed 6 bases at V and 9 bases at J, leaving 13 bases unmatched. CDR1 is DFQATT, CDR2 SNEGSKA, per germline (reference sequence).

The J gene is TRBJ2-1, the V gene TRBV12-3 or TRBV12-4, with D possibly being TRBD1 (6 bases). Trimming removed 3 bases from V and 10 bases from J, with 13 bases in between. This CDR3 contains 13 residues. The CDR3 region is CASSFTGSDEQFF. The CDR3 DNA reads as TGTGCCAGCAGTTTCACAGGGAGCGACGAGCAGTTCTTC.

The chain joins TRBV9 to TRBJ2-7; D not resolved. This CDR3 spans 15 amino acids. V gave up 0 bases and J gave up 0 bases, with 10 bases separating them. Germline V lookup: CDR1 SGDLS, CDR2 YYNGEE. The CDR3 protein is CASSVAGPSSYEQYF. The CDR3 nucleotides are TGTGCCAGCAGCGTAGCGGGTCCGAGCTCCTACGAGCAGTACTTC.

The chain has TRBV7-9 and TRBJ1-1; possibly TRBD1 for D (5 bases). Germline CDR1 is SEHNR and CDR2 is FQNEAQ (reference sequence). Trimming removed 3 bases from V and 10 bases from J, with 15 bases in between. This CDR3 has 13 amino acids. CDR3: CASSFSGLRSAFF. CDR3 nucleotide sequence: TGTGCCAGCAGCTTTTCAGGGCTTCGCTCAGCTTTCTTT.

This clonotype was recorded many times. The rearrangement links TRBV7-2 to TRBJ2-7, with D perhaps matching TRBD1 (6 bases). The CDR3 is 15 amino acids. Trimming pared 5 bases from V and 3 bases from J, leaving 17 bases between. CDR1 and CDR2 from the germline V gene are SGHTA and FQGNSA. The CDR3 DNA sequence: TGTGCCAGCAGCCCAGGGGCCTCTTTCGTCTACGAGCAGTACTTC. Translating it yields CASSPGASFVYEQYF.

J is TRBJ2-7 and V is TRBV4-1; possible D gene TRBD1, 6 bases. The CDR3 totals 16 residues. Germline V lookup: CDR1 MGHRA, CDR2 YSYEKL. V was shortened by 0 bases and J by 3 bases, with 15 bases between the two germline ends. In DNA, the CDR3 is TGCGCCAGCAGCCAAGATCTTACCAGGGGAGTCTACGAGCAGTACTTC. Amino acids: CASSQDLTRGVYEQYF.

This clonotype was counted between two and nine times. The CDR3 nucleotides are TGCGCCAGCAGCTTGGCCGGGCCCTCAGAGACCCAGTACTTC. It yields the protein CASSLAGPSETQYF. The chain has TRBV5-1 and TRBJ2-5; D is undetermined. In germline, CDR1 is SGHRS, CDR2 YFSETQ. Trimming cost V 0 bases and J 4 bases, with 10 bases left between them. This CDR3 has 14 amino acids. The variable domain in full, with the rest retrieved from reference TRBV5-1 and TRBJ2-5, is KAGVTQTPRYLIKTRGQQVTLSCSPISGHRSVSWYQQTPGQGLQFLFEYFSETQRNKGNFPGRFSGRQFSNSRSEMNVSTLELGDSALYLCASSLAGPSETQYFGPGTRLLVL.

The gene calls are TRBV29-1 and TRBJ1-1; D is uncertain. Germline V gives CDR1 SQVTM, CDR2 ANQGSEA. Trimming removed 8 bases from V and 0 bases from J, with 10 bases in between. The length of the CDR3 is 12 residues. The CDR3 sequence: CSYGDLNTEAFF. The CDR3 bases are TGCAGCTACGGAGACCTGAACACTGAAGCTTTCTTT.

The chain recombines TRBV7-2 with TRBJ2-1; D gene ambiguous. The CDR3 sequence is 13 residues long. The germline V and J ends were trimmed by 1 base and 6 bases, with 7 bases remaining between them. From germline, CDR1 is SGHTA and CDR2 FQGNSA. For the CDR3, the DNA is TGTGCCAGCAGCTTAGTCTTGGGCAATGAGCAGTTCTTC. Protein: CASSLVLGNEQFF.

This clonotype came up many times. This chain uses TRBV6-2 or TRBV6-3 with TRBJ1-5, with 10 bases matching TRBD1. The CDR3 contains 15 residues. Germline CDR1 and CDR2: MNHEY and SVGEGT. V was clipped by 0 bases and J by 4 bases; unmatched bases: 0. CDR3 residues: CASSYSGQGNQPQHF. As DNA, the CDR3 is TGTGCCAGCAGTTACTCGGGACAGGGGAATCAGCCCCAGCATTTT.

The chain couples TRBV6-1 to TRBJ1-1, with a tentative D call TRBD1 (6 bases). The CDR3 length is 15 residues. Germline V CDR1 and CDR2: MNHNS, SASEGT. Between the trimmed V and J ends, which lost 7 bases and 7 bases, there was a span of 22 bases. This chain's CDR3 is CASKRNRADLGEAFF. CDR3 nucleotide sequence: TGTGCCAGCAAGCGTAACAGGGCCGATCTTGGTGAAGCTTTCTTT.